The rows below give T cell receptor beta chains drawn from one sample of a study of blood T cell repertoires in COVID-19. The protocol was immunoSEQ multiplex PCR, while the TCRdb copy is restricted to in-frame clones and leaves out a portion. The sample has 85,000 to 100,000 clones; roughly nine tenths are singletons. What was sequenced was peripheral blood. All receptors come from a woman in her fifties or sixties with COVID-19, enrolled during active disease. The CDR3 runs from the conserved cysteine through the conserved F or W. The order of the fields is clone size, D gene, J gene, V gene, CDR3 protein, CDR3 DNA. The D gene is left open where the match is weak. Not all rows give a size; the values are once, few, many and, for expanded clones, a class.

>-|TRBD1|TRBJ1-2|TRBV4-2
CASSRGGANGYGYTF
TGTGCCAGCAGCCGAGGGGGCGCGAACGGCTATGGCTACACCTTC
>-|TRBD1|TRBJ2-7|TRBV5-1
CASSWGTGGPYEQYF
TGCGCCAGCAGCTGGGGGACAGGGGGACCATACGAGCAGTACTTC
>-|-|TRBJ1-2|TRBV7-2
CASSPGQIQSYTF
TGTGCCAGCAGCCCCGGACAGATCCAGAGCTACACCTTC
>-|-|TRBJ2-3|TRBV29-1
CSVVTPGTDTQYF
TGCAGCGTTGTTACCCCGGGGACAGATACGCAGTATTTT
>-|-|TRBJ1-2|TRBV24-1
CATSERGREPYGYTF
TGTGCCACCAGTGAGAGAGGGAGGGAACCCTATGGCTACACCTTC
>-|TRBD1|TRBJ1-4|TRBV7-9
CASSSGQFHEKLFF
TGTGCCAGCAGCTCGGGACAGTTTCATGAAAAACTGTTTTTT
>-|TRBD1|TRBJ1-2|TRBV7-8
CASSGRQGLSYGYTF
TGTGCCAGCAGCGGACGACAGGGTCTGAGCTATGGCTACACCTTC
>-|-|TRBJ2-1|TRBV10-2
CASIGEGVAYNEQFF
TGCGCCAGCATAGGGGAAGGGGTTGCGTACAATGAGCAGTTCTTC
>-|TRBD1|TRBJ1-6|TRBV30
CAWSAPRTGADSPLHF
TGTGCCTGGAGTGCCCCGAGGACAGGGGCGGATTCACCCCTCCACTTT
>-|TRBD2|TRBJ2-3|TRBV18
CASSPPLAGGPYTQYF
TGTGCCAGCTCACCCCCACTAGCGGGCGGGCCCTATACGCAGTATTTT
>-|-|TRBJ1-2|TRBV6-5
CASSYQGGYTF
TGTGCCAGCAGTTATCAGGGGGGCTACACCTTC
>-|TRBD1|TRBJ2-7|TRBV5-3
CARSRTGYPYEQYF
TGTGCCAGAAGCCGGACAGGTTACCCCTACGAGCAGTACTTC
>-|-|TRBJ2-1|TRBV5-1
CASSFFGEDEQFF
TGCGCCAGCAGCTTTTTTGGGGAGGATGAGCAGTTCTTC
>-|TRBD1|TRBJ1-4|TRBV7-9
CASSLSGGGSNEKLFF
TGTGCCAGCAGCTTATCAGGGGGAGGATCTAATGAAAAACTGTTTTTT
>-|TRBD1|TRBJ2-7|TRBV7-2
CASSPGTGSGYEQYF
TGTGCCAGCAGCCCCGGGACAGGCTCTGGGTACGAGCAGTACTTC
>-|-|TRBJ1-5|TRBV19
CASHERDYQPQHF
TGTGCCAGTCACGAAAGGGACTATCAGCCCCAGCATTTT
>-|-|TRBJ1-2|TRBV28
CASRVNKNYGYTF
TGTGCCAGCAGAGTAAACAAGAACTATGGCTACACCTTC
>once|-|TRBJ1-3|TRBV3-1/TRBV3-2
CASSQAARRNTIYF
TGTGCCAGCAGCCAGGCGGCCCGGAGAAACACCATATATTTT
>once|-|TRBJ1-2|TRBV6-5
CASTVNYGYTF
TGTGCCAGCACGGTTAACTATGGCTACACCTTC
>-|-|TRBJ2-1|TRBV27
CASSYSSYNEQFF
TGTGCCAGCAGCTATAGCTCCTACAATGAGCAGTTCTTC
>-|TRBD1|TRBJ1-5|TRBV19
CASSIGTASNQPQHF
TGTGCCAGTAGTATCGGGACAGCCAGCAATCAGCCCCAGCATTTT
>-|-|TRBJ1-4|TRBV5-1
CASSLGARGNEKLFF
TGCGCCAGCAGCCTAGGAGCCCGGGGTAATGAAAAACTGTTTTTT
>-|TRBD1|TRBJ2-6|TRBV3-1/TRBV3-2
CASSPFGDRGLPPGANVLTF
TGTGCCAGCAGCCCCTTTGGCGACAGGGGTCTCCCCCCTGGGGCCAACGTCCTGACTTTC
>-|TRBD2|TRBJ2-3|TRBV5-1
CASSLRGGDTDTQYF
TGCGCCAGCAGCTTGCGCGGGGGGGACACAGATACGCAGTATTTT